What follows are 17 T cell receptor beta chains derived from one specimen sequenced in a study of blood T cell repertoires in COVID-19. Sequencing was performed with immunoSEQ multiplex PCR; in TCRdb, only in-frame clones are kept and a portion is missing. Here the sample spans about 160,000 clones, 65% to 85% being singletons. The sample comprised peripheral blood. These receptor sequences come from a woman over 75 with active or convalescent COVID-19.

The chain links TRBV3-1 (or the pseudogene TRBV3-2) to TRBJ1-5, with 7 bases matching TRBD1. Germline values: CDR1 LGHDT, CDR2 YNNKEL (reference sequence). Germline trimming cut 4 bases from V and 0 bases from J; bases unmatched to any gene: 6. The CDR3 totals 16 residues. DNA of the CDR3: TGTGCCAGCAGCCGGGACAGTGTGAATAGCAATCAGCCCCAGCATTTT. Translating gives CASSRDSVNSNQPQHF.

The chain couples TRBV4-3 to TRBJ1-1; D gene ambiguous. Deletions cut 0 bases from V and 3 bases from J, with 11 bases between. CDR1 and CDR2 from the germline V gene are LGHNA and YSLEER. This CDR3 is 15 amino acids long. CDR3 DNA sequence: TGCGCCAGCAGCCAAGATGAGGGAAGGGACACTGAAGCTTTCTTT. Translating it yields CASSQDEGRDTEAFF.

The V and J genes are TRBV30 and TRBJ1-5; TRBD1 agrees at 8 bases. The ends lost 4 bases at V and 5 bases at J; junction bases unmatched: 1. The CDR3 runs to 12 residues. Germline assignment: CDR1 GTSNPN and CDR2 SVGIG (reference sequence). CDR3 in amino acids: CAWTGGDQPQHF. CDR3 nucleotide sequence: TGTGCCTGGACAGGGGGCGATCAGCCCCAGCATTTT.

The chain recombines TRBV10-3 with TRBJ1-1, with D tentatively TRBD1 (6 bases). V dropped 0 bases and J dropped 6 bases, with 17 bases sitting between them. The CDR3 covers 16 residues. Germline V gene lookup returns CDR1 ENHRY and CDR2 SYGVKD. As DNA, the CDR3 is TGTGCCATCAGTGAGTCTAACAGGGTAGGGGGACCTGAAGCTTTCTTT. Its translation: CAISESNRVGGPEAFF.

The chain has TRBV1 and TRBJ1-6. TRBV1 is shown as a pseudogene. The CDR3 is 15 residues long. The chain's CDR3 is CTSSQELKLLGIPHF. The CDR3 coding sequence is TGCACCAGCAGCCAAGAACTTAAGCTGCTTGGTATCCCCCACTTT.

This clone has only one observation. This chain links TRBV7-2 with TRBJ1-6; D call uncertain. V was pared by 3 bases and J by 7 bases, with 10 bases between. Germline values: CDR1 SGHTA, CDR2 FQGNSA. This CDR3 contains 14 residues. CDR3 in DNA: TGTGCCAGCAGCTTGTCAAGCCCAAATTCACCCCTCCACTTT. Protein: CASSLSSPNSPLHF.

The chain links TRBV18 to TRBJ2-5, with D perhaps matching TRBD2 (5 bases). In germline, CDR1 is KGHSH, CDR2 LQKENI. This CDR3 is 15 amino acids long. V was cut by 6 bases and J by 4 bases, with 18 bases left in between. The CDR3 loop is CASSPSSAAGETQYF. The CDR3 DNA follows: TGTGCCAGCTCCCCGTCCTCGGCTGCGGGAGAGACCCAGTACTTC.

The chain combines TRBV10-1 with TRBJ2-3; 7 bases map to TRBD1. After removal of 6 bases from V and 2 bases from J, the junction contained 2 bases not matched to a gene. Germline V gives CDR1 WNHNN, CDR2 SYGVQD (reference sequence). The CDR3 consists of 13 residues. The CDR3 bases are TGCGCCAGCAGAGGACAGGCCACAGATACGCAGTATTTT. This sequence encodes CASRGQATDTQYF.

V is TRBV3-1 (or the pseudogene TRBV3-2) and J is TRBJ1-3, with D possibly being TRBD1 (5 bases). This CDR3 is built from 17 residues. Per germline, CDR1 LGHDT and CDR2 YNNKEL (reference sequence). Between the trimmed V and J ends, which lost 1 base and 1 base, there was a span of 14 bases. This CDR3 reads CASSQGDGRSSGNTIYF. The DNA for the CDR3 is TGTGCCAGCAGCCAAGGGGACGGGAGATCATCTGGAAACACCATATATTTT.

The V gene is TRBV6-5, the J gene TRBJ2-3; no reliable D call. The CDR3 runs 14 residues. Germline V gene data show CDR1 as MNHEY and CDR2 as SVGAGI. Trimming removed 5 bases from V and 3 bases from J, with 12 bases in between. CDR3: CASSPPLKTDTQYF. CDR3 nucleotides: TGTGCCAGCAGTCCCCCTCTAAAGACAGATACGCAGTATTTT.

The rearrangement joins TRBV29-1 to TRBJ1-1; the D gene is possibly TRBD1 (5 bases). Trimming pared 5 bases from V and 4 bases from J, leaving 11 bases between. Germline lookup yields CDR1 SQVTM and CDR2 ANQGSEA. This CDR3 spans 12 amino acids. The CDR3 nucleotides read TGCAGCGTTAACCAGGGTTCCACTGAAGCTTTCTTT. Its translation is CSVNQGSTEAFF.

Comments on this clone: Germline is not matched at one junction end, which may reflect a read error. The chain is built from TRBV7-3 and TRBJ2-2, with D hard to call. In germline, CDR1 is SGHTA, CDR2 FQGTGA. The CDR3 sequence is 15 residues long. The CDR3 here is CASSLTGFYTGELFF. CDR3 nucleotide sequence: TGTGCCAGCAGCCTAACCGGGTTCTACACCGGGGAGCTGTTTTTT.

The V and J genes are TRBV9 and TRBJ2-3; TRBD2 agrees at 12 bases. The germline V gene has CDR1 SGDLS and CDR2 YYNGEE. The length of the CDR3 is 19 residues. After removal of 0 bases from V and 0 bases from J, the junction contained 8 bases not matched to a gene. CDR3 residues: CASSVGASGGVGSTDTQYF. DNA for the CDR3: TGTGCCAGCAGCGTAGGGGCTAGCGGGGGGGTTGGCAGCACAGATACGCAGTATTTT.

The CDR3 loop is CASSLVGGANYGYTF. The DNA for the CDR3 is TGTGCCAGCAGCCTAGTAGGAGGAGCTAACTATGGCTACACCTTC. The V gene is TRBV6-5, the J gene TRBJ1-2; no reliable D call. This CDR3 has 15 amino acids. V lost 6 bases and J lost 0, with 14 bases in between. The germline gives CDR1 MNHEY, CDR2 SVGAGI.

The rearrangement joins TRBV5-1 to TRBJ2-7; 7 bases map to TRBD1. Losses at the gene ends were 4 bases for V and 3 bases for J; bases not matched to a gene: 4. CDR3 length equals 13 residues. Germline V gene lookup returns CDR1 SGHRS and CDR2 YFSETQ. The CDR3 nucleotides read TGCGCCAGCAGCCTAGACAGGGTCTACGAGCAGTACTTC. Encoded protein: CASSLDRVYEQYF. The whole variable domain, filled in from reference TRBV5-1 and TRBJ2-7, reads KAGVTQTPRYLIKTRGQQVTLSCSPISGHRSVSWYQQTPGQGLQFLFEYFSETQRNKGNFPGRFSGRQFSNSRSEMNVSTLELGDSALYLCASSLDRVYEQYFGPGTRLTVT.

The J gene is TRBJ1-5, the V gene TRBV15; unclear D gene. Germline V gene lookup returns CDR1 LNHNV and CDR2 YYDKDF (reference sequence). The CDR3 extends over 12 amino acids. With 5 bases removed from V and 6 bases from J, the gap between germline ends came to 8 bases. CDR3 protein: CATSLFFQPQHF. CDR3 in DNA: TGTGCCACCAGCTTATTCTTTCAGCCCCAGCATTTT.

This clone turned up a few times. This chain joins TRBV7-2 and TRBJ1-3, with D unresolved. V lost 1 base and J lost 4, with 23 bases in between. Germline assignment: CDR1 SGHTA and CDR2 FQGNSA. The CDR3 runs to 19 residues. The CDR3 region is CASSLDSGRSGAFGNTIYF. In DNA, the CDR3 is TGTGCCAGCAGCTTAGATTCTGGGAGGTCAGGAGCTTTCGGAAACACCATATATTTT.